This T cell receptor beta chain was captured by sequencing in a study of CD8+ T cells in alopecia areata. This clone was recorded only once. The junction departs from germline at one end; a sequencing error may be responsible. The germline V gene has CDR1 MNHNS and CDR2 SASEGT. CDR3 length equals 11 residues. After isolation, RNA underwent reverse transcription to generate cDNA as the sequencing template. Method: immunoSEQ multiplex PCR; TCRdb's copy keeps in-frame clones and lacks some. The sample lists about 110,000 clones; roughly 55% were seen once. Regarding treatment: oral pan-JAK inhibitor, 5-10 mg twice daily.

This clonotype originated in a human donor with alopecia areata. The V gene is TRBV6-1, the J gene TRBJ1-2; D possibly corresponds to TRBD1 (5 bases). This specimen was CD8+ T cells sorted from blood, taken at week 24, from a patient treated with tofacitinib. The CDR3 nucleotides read TGTGCCAGCGAGGGGACCCGTGGATTCGCCTTC. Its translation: CASEGTRGFAF.